Listed below are T cell receptor beta chains from one sample, sequenced in a study of OX40 agonist ivuxolimab in advanced cancers. TCRdb's table, derived via immunoSEQ multiplex PCR, lists solely in-frame clones and lacks some. The table has approximately 54,000 clones, 80% to 95% seen once. The starting material was CD4+ or CD8+ T cells sorted from blood, obtained in a trial of the OX40 agonist ivuxolimab. The source is an adult with an advanced solid tumor such as melanoma, head and neck, liver or kidney cancer. CDR3s include the opening cysteine and the closing phenylalanine or tryptophan. Not all rows give a size; the values are once, few, many and, for expanded clones, a class.

>.|TRBV5-6|TRBJ1-1|14
CASSLIWRNTEAFF
>.|TRBV5-4|TRBJ1-2|14
CASSTGQEIYGYTF
>.|TRBV28|TRBJ1-1|14
CASSLDRGYTEAFF
>few|TRBV9|TRBJ2-1|15
CASSAISYTYNEQFF
>.|TRBV19|TRBJ1-2|15
CASKLPGQPGYGYTF
>few|TRBV16|TRBJ1-5|15
CASSQWADSNQPQHF
>once|TRBV27|TRBJ1-2|12
CASSLPTGVVTF
>.|TRBV7-9|TRBJ2-1|13
CASSPPSRGEQFF
>.|TRBV5-4|TRBJ1-4|13
CASSPSGAEKLFF
>.|TRBV7-2|TRBJ2-7|15
CASSLGTPLSYEQYF
>once|TRBV15|TRBJ2-1|15
CATTGQGARRNEQFF
>.|TRBV6-5|TRBJ1-5|14
CASSFSQGYQPQHF
>.|TRBV19|TRBJ2-3|16
CASSRLAGALTDTQYF
>medium-sized|TRBV6-4|TRBJ2-2|13
CASTAGESGELFF
>few|TRBV19|TRBJ1-1|15
CASSIAPGMNTEAFF
>.|TRBV5-6|TRBJ2-7|15
CASSSPRQITYEQYF
>.|TRBV14|TRBJ2-1|15
CASSQALAGYNEQFF
>.|TRBV27|TRBJ2-3|15
CASSPVGEGPDTQYF
>.|TRBV27|TRBJ1-1|12
CASWEFATEAFF
>.|TRBV7-6|TRBJ1-1|13
CASRGWSGTEAFF
>.|TRBV15|TRBJ2-1|16
CATSRDLGDFYNEQFF
>.|TRBV14|TRBJ2-7|17
CASSQDPRDRGSYEQYF
>.|TRBV7-2|TRBJ1-5|15
CASSLGGYSNQPQHF
>.|TRBV7-9|TRBJ1-1|15
CASKGERGVDTEAFF
>.|TRBV7-3|TRBJ2-1|18
CASSHSMRREGLYNEQFF
>.|TRBV28|TRBJ1-1|11
CAGGGWTEAFF
>.|TRBV27|TRBJ1-2|14
CASSNGGQYYGYTF
>.|TRBV19|TRBJ2-1|16
CASSVFSGSSYNEQFF
>once|TRBV19|TRBJ1-2|17
CASSTSGTGAANYGYTF
>.|TRBV7-8|TRBJ2-3|15
CASSPGLAMADTQYF
>.|TRBV5-8|TRBJ1-1|14
CASSWGQGRTEAFF
>.|TRBV6-4|TRBJ2-7|19
CASSENRGPTSSFRGDPYF
>.|TRBV12-5|TRBJ2-5|16
CASGPPNGEFLSTQYF
>.|TRBV6-1|TRBJ1-5|15
CASSLTGLSNQPQHF
>.|TRBV27|TRBJ2-3|15
CASSFTGASTDTQYF
>.|TRBV30|TRBJ2-1|14
CAWSVGLAGGEQFF
>once|TRBV27|TRBJ1-2|13
CASSFGGAYGYTF
>.|TRBV4-2|TRBJ1-1|16
CASSQGGRGVNTEAFF
>few|TRBV28|TRBJ1-5|17
CASSFPGVEYSNQPQHF
>.|TRBV4-3|TRBJ2-4|16
CASSQALGQGGDIQYF
>.|TRBV19|TRBJ2-7|15
CASSMTTRGAYEQYF
>.|TRBV28|TRBJ1-1|12
CASSLGPGEAFF
>.|TRBV6-5|TRBJ1-5|13
CASSYSQVGSQHF
>.|TRBV7-6|TRBJ1-1|14
CASSFRGEGTEAFF
>once|TRBV7-9|TRBJ2-5|16
CASSSFITGGVETQYF
>.|TRBV7-9|TRBJ2-2|13
CASSSPLAGELFF
>once|TRBV27|TRBJ2-2|14
CASSSGLRVGELFF
>.|TRBV28|TRBJ1-1|13
CASSLMGDTEAFF
>.|TRBV4-1|TRBJ2-5|13
CASSGWDWETQYF
>once|TRBV5-4|TRBJ1-1|12
CASSLVDTEAFF
>few|TRBV30|TRBJ2-3|14
CAWRALAGVDTQYF